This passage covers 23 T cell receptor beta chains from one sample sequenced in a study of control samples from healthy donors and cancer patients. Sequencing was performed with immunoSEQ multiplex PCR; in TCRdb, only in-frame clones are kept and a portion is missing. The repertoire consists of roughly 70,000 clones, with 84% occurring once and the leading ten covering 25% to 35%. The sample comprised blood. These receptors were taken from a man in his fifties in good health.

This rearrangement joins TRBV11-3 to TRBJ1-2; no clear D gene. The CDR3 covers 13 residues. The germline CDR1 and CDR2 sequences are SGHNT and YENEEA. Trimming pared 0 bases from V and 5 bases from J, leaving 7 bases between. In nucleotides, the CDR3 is TGTGCCAGCAGCTTAGAAGTCGGATATGGCTACACCTTC. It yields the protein CASSLEVGYGYTF.

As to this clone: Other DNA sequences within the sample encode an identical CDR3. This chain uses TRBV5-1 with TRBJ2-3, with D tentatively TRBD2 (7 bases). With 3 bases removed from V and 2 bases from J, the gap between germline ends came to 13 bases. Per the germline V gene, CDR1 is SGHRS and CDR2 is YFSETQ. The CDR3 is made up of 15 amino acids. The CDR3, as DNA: TGCGCCAGCAGCTCGGGGGGCGCCTCCACAGATACGCAGTATTTT. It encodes CASSSGGASTDTQYF.

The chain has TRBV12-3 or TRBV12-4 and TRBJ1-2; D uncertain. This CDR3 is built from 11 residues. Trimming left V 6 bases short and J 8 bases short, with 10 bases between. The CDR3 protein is CASSIQWGYTF. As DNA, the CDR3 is TGTGCCAGCAGCATCCAGTGGGGCTACACCTTC.

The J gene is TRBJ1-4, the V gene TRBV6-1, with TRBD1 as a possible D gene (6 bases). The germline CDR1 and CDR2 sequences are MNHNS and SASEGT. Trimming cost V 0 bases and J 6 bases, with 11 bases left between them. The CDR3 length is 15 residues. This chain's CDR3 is CASSEAGARYEKLFF. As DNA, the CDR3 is TGTGCCAGCAGTGAAGCGGGGGCTAGGTATGAAAAACTGTTTTTT.

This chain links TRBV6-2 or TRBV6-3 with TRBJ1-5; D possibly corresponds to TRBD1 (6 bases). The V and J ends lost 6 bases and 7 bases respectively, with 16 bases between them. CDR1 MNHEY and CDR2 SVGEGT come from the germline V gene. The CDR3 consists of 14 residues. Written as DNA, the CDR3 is TGTGCCAGCAGCCGCGCAGGGGCAGGGCAGCCCCAGCATTTT. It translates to CASSRAGAGQPQHF.

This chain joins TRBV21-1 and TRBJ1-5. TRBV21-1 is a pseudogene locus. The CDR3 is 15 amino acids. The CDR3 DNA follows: TGTGCCAGCAGCAGCTGGACGGGAAGCAATCAGCCCCAGCATTTT. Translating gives CASSSWTGSNQPQHF.

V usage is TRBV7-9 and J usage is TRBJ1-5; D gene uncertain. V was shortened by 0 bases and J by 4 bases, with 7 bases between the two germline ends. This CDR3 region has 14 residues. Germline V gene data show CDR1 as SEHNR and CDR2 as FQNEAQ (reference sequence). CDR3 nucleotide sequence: TGTGCCAGCAGCTTAGCCGTGAGAAATCAGCCCCAGCATTTT. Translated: CASSLAVRNQPQHF.

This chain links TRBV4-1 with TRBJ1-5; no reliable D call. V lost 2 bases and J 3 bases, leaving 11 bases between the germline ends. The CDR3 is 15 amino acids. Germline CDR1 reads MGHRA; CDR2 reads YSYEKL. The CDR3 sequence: CASSQFAVFNQPQHF. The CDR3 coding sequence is TGCGCCAGCAGCCAATTTGCGGTTTTCAATCAGCCCCAGCATTTT.

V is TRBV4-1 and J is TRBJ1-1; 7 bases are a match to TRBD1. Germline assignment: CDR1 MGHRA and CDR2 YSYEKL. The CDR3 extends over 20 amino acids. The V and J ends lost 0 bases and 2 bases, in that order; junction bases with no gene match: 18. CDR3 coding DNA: TGCGCCAGCAGCCAAGATGTAAGAGGGGGCCCCTCATCAGCTAACACTGAAGCTTTCTTT. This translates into CASSQDVRGGPSSANTEAFF.

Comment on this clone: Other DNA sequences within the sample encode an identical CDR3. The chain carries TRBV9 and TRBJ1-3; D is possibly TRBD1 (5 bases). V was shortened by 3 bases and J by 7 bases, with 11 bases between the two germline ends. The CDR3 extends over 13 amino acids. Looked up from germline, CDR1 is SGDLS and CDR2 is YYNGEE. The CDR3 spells CASSAQRGNTIYF. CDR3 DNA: TGTGCCAGCAGCGCCCAACGGGGGAACACCATATATTTT.

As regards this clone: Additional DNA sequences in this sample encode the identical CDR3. In DNA form, the CDR3 reads TGTGCCAGCAGCGTAGTGGGCAGCACTGAAGCTTTCTTT. Translating it yields CASSVVGSTEAFF. The chain links TRBV9 to TRBJ1-1; the D is unclear. Germline CDR1 and CDR2: SGDLS and YYNGEE. The CDR3 spans 13 residues. V was pared by 0 bases and J by 4 bases, with 7 bases between. Drawing the rest from reference TRBV9 and TRBJ1-1, the complete variable domain is DSGVTQTPKHLITATGQRVTLRCSPRSGDLSVYWYQQSLDQGLQFLIQYYNGEERAKGNILERFSAQQFPDLHSELNLSSLELGDSALYFCASSVVGSTEAFFGQGTRLTVV.

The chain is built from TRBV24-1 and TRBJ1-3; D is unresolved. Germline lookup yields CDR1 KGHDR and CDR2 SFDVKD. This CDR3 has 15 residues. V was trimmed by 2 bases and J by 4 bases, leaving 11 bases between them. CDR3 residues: CATSDSRSTGNTIYF. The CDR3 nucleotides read TGTGCCACCAGTGATTCCCGGTCCACCGGAAACACCATATATTTT.

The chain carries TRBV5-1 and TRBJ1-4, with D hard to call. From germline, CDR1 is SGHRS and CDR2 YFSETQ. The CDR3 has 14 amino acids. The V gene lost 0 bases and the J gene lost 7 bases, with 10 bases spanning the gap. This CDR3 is CASSLAPGSEKLFF. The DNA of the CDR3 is TGCGCCAGCAGCTTGGCTCCAGGAAGTGAAAAACTGTTTTTT.

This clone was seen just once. CDR3 region: CASSVVAEEETQYF. The CDR3 DNA is TGTGCCAGCAGTGTCGTAGCGGAGGAAGAGACCCAGTACTTC. The chain recombines TRBV6-2 or TRBV6-3 with TRBJ2-5, with D possibly matching TRBD2 (6 bases). Trimming shortened V by 5 bases and J by 3 bases, and 13 bases separated the two germline ends. Germline V gene lookup returns CDR1 MNHEY and CDR2 SVGEGT. This CDR3 contains 14 residues.

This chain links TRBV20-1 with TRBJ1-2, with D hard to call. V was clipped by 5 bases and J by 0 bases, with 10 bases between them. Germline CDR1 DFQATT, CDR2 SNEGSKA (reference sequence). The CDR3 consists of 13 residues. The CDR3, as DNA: TGCAGTGCTGGTGACAATACTAACTATGGCTACACCTTC. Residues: CSAGDNTNYGYTF.

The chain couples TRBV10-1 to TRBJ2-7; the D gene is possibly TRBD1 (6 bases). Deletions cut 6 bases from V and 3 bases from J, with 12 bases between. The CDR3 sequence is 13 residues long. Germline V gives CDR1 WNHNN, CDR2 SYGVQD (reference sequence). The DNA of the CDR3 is TGCGCCAGCAGCTCCGACAGGTACTACGAGCAGTACTTC. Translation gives CASSSDRYYEQYF.

For the CDR3, the DNA is TGCGCCAGCAGCCCTAAGACAGCGAACACTGAAGCTTTCTTT. As protein: CASSPKTANTEAFF. The chain joins TRBV4-3 to TRBJ1-1; tentatively, D is TRBD1 (5 bases). The CDR3 consists of 14 residues. The germline V gene encodes CDR1 LGHNA and CDR2 YSLEER. The germline V and J ends were trimmed by 4 bases and 1 base, with 10 bases remaining between them.

The CDR3 region is CASSPMSGGASEQFF. Here the CDR3 DNA reads TGTGCCAGCAGTCCGATGAGCGGGGGGGCGAGTGAGCAGTTCTTC. The rearrangement joins TRBV28 to TRBJ2-1, with TRBD2 matching 10 bases. Trimming at V came to 5 bases and at J to 9 bases, leaving 10 bases not matched to a gene. This CDR3 comprises 15 residues. Germline V gives CDR1 MDHEN, CDR2 SYDVKM.

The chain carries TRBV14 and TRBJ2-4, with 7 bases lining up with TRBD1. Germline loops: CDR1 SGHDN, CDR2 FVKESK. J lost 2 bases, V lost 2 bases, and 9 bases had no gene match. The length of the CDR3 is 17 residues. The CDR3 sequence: CASSQRGGRRTKNIQYF. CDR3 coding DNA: TGTGCCAGCAGCCAAAGAGGGGGCCGTCGCACCAAAAACATTCAGTACTTC.

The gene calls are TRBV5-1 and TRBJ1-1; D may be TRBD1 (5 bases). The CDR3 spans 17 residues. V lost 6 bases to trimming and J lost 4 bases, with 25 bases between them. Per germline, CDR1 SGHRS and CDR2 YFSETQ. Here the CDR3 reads CASKEVGQGALGTEAFF. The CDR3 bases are TGCGCCAGCAAAGAGGTTGGGCAAGGGGCCTTGGGCACTGAAGCTTTCTTT.

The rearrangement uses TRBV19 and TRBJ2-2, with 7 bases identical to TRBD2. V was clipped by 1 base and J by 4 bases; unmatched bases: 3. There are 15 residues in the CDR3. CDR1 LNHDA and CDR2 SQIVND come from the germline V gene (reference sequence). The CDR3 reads CASSIAGGVTGELFF. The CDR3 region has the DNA TGTGCCAGTAGTATAGCGGGGGGAGTCACCGGGGAGCTGTTTTTT.

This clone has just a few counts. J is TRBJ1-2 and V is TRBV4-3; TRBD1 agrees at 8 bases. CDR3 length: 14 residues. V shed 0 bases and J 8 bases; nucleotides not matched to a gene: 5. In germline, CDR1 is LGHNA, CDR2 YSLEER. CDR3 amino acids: CASSQDQWTGGYTF. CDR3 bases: TGCGCCAGCAGCCAAGATCAGTGGACAGGGGGCTACACCTTC.

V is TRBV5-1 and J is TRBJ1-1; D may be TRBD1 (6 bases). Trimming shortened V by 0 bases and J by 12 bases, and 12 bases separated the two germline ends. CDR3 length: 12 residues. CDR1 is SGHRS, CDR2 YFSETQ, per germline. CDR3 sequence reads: CASSLEGGSSFF. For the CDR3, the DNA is TGCGCCAGCAGCTTGGAAGGGGGTTCGTCTTTCTTT.